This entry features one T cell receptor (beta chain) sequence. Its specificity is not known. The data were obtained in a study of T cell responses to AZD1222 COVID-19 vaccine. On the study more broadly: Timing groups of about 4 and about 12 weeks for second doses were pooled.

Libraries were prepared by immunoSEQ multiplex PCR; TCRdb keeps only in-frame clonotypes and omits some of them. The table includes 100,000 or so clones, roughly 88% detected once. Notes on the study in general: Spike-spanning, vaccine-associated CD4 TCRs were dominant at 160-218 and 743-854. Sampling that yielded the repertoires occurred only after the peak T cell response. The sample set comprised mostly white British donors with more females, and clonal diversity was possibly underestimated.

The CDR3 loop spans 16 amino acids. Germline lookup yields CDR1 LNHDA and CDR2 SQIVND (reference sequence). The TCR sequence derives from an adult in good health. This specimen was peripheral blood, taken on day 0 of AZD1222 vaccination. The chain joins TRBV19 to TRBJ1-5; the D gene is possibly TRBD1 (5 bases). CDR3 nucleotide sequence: TGTGCATGGGAGCAGGGAAGGGGATATGCGGATCAGCCCCAGCATTTT. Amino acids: CAWEQGRGYADQPQHF.